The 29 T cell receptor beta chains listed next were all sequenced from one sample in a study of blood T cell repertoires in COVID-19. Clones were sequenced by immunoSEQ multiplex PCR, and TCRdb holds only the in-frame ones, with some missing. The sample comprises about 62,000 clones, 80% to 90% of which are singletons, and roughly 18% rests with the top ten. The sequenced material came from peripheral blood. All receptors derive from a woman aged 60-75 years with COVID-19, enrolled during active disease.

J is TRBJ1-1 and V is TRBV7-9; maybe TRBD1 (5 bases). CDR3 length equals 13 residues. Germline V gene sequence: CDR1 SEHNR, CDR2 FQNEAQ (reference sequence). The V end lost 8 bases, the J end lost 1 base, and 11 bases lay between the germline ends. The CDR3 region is CASGGGANTEAFF. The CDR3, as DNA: TGTGCCAGCGGCGGAGGGGCGAACACTGAAGCTTTCTTT.

In nucleotides, the CDR3 is TGTGCCAGCACCCCGGGCGGCAGGGGTTACGAGCAGTACTTC. Encoded protein: CASTPGGRGYEQYF. The chain employs TRBV13 and TRBJ2-7; possibly TRBD1 for D (6 bases). The CDR3 length is 14 residues. Germline V gene data show CDR1 as PRHDT and CDR2 as FYEKMQ (reference sequence). Trimming pared 7 bases from V and 4 bases from J, leaving 17 bases between.

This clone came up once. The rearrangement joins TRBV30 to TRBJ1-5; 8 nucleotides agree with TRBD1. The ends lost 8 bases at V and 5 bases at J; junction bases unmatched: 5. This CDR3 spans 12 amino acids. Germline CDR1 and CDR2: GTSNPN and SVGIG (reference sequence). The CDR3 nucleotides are TGTGCCCGGACAGGGCCCTATCAGCCCCAGCATTTT. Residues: CARTGPYQPQHF. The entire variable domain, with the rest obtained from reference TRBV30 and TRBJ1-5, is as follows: SQTIHQWPATLVQPVGSPLSLECTVEGTSNPNLYWYRQAAGRGLQLLFYSVGIGQISSEVPQNLSASRPQDRQFILSSKKLLLSDSGFYLCARTGPYQPQHFGDGTRLSIL.

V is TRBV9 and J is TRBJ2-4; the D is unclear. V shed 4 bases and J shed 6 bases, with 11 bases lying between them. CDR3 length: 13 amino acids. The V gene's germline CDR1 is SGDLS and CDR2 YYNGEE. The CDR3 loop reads CASSRDRVNIQYF. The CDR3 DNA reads TGTGCCAGCAGCCGAGACCGGGTAAACATTCAGTACTTC.

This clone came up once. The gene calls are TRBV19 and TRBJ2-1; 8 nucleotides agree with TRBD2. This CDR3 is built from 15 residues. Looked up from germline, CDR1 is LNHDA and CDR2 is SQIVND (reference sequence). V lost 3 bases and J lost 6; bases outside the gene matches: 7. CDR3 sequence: CASSIPGRALNEQFF. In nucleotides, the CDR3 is TGTGCCAGTAGTATCCCCGGGAGGGCCCTCAATGAGCAGTTCTTC.

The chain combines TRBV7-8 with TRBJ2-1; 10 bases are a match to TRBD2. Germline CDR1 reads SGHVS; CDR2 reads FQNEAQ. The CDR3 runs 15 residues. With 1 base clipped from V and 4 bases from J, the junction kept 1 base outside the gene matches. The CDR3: CASSLGTSGYNEQFF. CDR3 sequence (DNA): TGTGCCAGCAGCTTAGGGACTAGCGGATACAATGAGCAGTTCTTC.

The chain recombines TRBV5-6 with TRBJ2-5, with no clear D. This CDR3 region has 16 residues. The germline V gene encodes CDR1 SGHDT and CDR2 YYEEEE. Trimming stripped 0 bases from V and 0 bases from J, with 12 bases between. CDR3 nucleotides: TGTGCCAGCAGCTTGGGAGACAAACCGTACCAAGAGACCCAGTACTTC. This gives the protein CASSLGDKPYQETQYF.

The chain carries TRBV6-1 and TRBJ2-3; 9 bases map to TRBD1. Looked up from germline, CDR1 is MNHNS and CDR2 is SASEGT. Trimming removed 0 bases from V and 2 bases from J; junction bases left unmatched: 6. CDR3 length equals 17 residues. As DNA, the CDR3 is TGTGCCAGCAGTGAAGCGCTAACAGGGGGCCCCACAGATACGCAGTATTTT. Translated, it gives CASSEALTGGPTDTQYF.

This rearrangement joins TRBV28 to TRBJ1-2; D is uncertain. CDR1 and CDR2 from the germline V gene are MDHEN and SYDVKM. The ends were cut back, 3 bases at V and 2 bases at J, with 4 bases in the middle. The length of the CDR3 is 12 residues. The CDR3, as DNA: TGTGCCAGCAGTTTGACAAACTATGGCTACACCTTC. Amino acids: CASSLTNYGYTF.

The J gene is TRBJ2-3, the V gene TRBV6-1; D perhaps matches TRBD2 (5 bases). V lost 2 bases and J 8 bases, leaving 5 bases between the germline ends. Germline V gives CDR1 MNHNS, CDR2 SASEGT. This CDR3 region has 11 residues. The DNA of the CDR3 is TGTGCCAGCAGTGAACGGGGTACGCAGTATTTT. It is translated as CASSERGTQYF.

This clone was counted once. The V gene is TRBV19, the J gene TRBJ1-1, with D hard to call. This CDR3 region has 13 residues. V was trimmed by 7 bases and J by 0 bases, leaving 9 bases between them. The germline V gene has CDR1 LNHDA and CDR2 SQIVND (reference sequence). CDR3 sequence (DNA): TGTGCCAGTATGGAGGGCGTGAACACTGAAGCTTTCTTT. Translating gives CASMEGVNTEAFF.

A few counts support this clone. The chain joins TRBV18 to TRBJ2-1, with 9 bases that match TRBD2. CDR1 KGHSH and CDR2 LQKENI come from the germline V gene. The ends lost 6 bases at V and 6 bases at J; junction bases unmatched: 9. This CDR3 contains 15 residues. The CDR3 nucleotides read TGTGCCAGCTCCCTCACTAATAGCGGGAGCAATGAGCAGTTCTTC. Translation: CASSLTNSGSNEQFF.

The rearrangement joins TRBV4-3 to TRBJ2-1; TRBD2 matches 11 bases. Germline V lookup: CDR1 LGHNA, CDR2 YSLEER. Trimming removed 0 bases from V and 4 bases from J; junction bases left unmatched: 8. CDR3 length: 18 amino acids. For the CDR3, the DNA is TGCGCCAGCAGCCAAGATTCTGGACTAGCGGGTTTGTACAATGAGCAGTTCTTC. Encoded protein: CASSQDSGLAGLYNEQFF.

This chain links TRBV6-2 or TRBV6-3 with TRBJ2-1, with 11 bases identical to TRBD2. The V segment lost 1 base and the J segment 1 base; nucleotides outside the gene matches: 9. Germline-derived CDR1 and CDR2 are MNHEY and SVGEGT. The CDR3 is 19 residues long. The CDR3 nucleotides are TGTGCCAGCAGTTACTTAGCGGGAGGGCGAGGAAGGTCCTACAATGAGCAGTTCTTC. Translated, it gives CASSYLAGGRGRSYNEQFF.

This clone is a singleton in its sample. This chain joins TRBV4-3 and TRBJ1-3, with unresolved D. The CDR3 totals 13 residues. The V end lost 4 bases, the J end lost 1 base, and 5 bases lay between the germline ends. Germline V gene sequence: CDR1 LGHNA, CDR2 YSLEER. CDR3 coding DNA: TGCGCCAGCAGCCGAGCTTCTGGAAACACCATATATTTT. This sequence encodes CASSRASGNTIYF.

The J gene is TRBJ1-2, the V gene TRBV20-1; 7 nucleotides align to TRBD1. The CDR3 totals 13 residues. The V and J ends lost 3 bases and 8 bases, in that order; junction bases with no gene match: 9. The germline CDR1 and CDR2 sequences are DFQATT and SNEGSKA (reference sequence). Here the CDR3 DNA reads TGCAGTGCTAGTGAAACAGGGGCTAGGGGCTACACCTTC. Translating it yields CSASETGARGYTF.

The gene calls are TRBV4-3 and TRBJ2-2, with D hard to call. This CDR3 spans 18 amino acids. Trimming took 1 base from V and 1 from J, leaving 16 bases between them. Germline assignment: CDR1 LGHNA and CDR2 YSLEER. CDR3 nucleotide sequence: TGCGCCAGCAGCCAAGTCAAGTTGAGCAGACTGAACACCGGGGAGCTGTTTTTT. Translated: CASSQVKLSRLNTGELFF.

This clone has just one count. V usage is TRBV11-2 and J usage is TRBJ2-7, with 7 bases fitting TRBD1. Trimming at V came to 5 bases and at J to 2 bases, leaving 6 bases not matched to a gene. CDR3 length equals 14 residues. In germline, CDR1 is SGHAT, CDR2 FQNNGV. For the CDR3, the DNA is TGTGCCAGCAGCGTTACCGGGACAGCCTACGAGCAGTACTTC. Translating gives CASSVTGTAYEQYF. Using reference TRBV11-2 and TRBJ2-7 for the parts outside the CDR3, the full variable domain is EAGVAQSPRYKIIEKRQSVAFWCNPISGHATLYWYQQILGQGPKLLIQFQNNGVVDDSQLPKDRFSAERLKGVDSTLKIQPAKLEDSAVYLCASSVTGTAYEQYFGPGTRLTVT.

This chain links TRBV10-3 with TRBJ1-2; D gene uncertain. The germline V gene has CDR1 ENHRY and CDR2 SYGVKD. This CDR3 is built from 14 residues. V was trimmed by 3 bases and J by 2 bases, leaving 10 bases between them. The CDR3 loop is CAISDPRSNYGYTF. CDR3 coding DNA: TGTGCCATCAGTGACCCCCGGAGCAACTATGGCTACACCTTC.

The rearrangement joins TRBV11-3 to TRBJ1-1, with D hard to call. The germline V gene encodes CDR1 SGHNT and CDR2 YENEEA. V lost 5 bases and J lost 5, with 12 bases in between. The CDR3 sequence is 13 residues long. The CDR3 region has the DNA TGTGCCAGCAGCCCAAGAGGTGGGACTGAAGCTTTCTTT. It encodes CASSPRGGTEAFF.

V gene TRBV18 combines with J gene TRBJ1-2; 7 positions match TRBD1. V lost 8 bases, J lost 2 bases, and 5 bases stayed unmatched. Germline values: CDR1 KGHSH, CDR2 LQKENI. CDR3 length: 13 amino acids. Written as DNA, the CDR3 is TGTGCCAGCACCCGGGACAGAAACTATGGCTACACCTTC. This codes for CASTRDRNYGYTF.

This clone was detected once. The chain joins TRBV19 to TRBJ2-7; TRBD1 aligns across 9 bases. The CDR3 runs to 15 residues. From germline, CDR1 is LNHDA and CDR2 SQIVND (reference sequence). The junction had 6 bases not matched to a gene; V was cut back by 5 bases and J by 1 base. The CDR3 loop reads CASSPRQGGSYEQYF. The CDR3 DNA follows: TGTGCCAGTAGTCCCCGACAGGGGGGGTCCTACGAGCAGTACTTC.

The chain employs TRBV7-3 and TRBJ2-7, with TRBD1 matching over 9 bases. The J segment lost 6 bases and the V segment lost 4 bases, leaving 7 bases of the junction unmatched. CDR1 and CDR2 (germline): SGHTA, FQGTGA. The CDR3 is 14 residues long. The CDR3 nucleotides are TGTGCCAGCAGCTCACCGGGACAGGGACGCGAGCAGTACTTC. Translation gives CASSSPGQGREQYF.

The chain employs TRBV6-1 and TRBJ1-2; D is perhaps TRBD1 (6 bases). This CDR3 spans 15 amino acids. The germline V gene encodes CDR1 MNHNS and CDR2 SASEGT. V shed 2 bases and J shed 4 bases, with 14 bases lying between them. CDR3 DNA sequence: TGTGCCAGCAGTGAACTTGGACAGACCCGCTATGGCTACACCTTC. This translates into CASSELGQTRYGYTF.

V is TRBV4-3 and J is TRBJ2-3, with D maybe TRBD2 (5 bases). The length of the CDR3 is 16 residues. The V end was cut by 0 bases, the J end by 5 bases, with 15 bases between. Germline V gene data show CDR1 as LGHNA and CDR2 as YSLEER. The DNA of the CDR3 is TGCGCCAGCAGCCAAGAGAGGGTCCCGGGTTTAGATACGCAGTATTTT. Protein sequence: CASSQERVPGLDTQYF.

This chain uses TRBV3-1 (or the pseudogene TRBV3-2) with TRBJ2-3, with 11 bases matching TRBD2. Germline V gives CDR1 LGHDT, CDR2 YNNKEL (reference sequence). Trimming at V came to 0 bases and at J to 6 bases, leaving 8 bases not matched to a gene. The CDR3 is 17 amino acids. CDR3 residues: CASSQDPLAGGRDTQYF. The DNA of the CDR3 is TGTGCCAGCAGCCAAGACCCCTTAGCGGGGGGGCGGGATACGCAGTATTTT.

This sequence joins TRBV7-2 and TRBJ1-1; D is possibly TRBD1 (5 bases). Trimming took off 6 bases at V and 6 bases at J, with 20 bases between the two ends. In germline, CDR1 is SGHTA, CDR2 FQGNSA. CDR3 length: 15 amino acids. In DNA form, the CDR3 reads TGTGCCAGCAGAGTTAACCCAGGGCAGATTGCTGAAGCTTTCTTT. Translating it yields CASRVNPGQIAEAFF.

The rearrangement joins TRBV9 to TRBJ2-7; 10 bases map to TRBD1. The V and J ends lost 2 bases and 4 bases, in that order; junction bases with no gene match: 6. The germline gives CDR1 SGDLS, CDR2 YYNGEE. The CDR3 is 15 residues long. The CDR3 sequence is CASSVGQGPSYEQYF. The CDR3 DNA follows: TGTGCCAGCAGCGTGGGACAGGGGCCTTCGTACGAGCAGTACTTC. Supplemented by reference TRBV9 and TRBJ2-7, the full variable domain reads DSGVTQTPKHLITATGQRVTLRCSPRSGDLSVYWYQQSLDQGLQFLIQYYNGEERAKGNILERFSAQQFPDLHSELNLSSLELGDSALYFCASSVGQGPSYEQYFGPGTRLTVT.

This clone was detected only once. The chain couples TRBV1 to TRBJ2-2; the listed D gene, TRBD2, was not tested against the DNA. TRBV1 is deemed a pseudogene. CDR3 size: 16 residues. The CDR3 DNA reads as TGCACCAGCAGCCAGGGGACTAGCGGGGGAACCGGGGAGCTGTTTTTT. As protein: CTSSQGTSGGTGELFF.